Listed here are 12 T cell receptor beta chains from one sample, sequenced in a study of Ad26.COV2.S vaccination and SARS-CoV-2 variants. Treatment denoted: about 20 received Ad26.COV2.S at low or high dose, single or two shots; roughly 5 received placebo; per-sample allocation not given. Day 63 after the first vaccine or placebo injection was the time point for sampling. The method was immunoSEQ multiplex PCR; TCRdb's version includes in-frame clones alone and lacks a portion of them. The sample shows 200,000 to 250,000 clones, around nine tenths of them seen only once. This sample comprised peripheral blood, obtained in a trial of Ad26.COV2.S vaccine versus placebo. These receptor sequences come from a person between 18 and 65 years old who received the Ad26.COV2.S COVID-19 vaccine or a placebo.

V gene TRBV6-1 combines with J gene TRBJ1-2, with unresolved D. CDR1 and CDR2 (germline): MNHNS, SASEGT. The CDR3 has 15 residues. Trimming stripped 1 base from V and 7 bases from J, with 16 bases between. The CDR3, as DNA: TGTGCCAGCAGTGAAGTCTTGGACCCGGCGGGTGGCTACACCTTC. As protein: CASSEVLDPAGGYTF.

The chain employs TRBV28 and TRBJ2-6; 7 bases are shared with TRBD2. CDR1 MDHEN and CDR2 SYDVKM come from the germline V gene. This CDR3 comprises 18 residues. The ends lost 3 bases at V and 0 bases at J; junction bases unmatched: 8. The CDR3 loop is CASSLGEGTLSGANVLTF. The CDR3 DNA reads as TGTGCCAGCAGTTTGGGGGAGGGGACCCTCTCTGGGGCCAACGTCCTGACTTTC.

V is TRBV10-3 and J is TRBJ2-7, with D perhaps matching TRBD1 or TRBD2 (5 bases each). The CDR3 consists of 11 residues. V was pared by 11 bases and J by 6 bases, with 14 bases between. Germline assignment: CDR1 ENHRY and CDR2 SYGVKD. The CDR3 sequence is CASGPGFEQYF. CDR3 sequence (DNA): TGTGCCTCGGGACCAGGGTTCGAGCAGTACTTC.

The CDR3 DNA sequence: TGCAGTGCTAGTGGAGTGAATACAGAGACCCAGTACTTC. Amino acids: CSASGVNTETQYF. The chain employs TRBV20-1 and TRBJ2-5; no clear D gene. From germline, CDR1 is DFQATT and CDR2 SNEGSKA (reference sequence). Trimming stripped 3 bases from V and 4 bases from J, with 12 bases between. This CDR3 region has 13 residues.

The DNA for the CDR3 is TGTGCCAGCAGCCCCGGGTCTAACACCGGGGAGCTGTTTTTT. Its protein product is CASSPGSNTGELFF. This rearrangement joins TRBV7-9 to TRBJ2-2; D is unresolved. V was shortened by 5 bases and J by 2 bases, with 9 bases between the two germline ends. Germline V gene sequence: CDR1 SEHNR, CDR2 FQNEAQ (reference sequence). This CDR3 comprises 14 residues.

The CDR3 is CASSQSWGGPRKSPLHF. For the CDR3, the DNA is TGCGCCAGCAGCCAATCATGGGGAGGGCCGAGGAAGTCACCCCTCCACTTT. The chain couples TRBV4-3 to TRBJ1-6; no definite D call. The CDR3 length is 17 residues. Trimming shortened V by 2 bases and J by 10 bases, and 21 bases separated the two germline ends. Germline V gene lookup returns CDR1 LGHNA and CDR2 YSLEER.

The chain carries TRBV18 and TRBJ2-3; 10 bases agree with TRBD1. The CDR3 spans 15 residues. The V gene's germline CDR1 is KGHSH and CDR2 LQKENI. V lost 6 bases, J lost 4 bases, and 7 bases stayed unmatched. CDR3 bases: TGTGCCAGCTCGCCTACCGGGACAGGGGCAGATACGCAGTATTTT. It encodes CASSPTGTGADTQYF.

The V gene is TRBV4-3, the J gene TRBJ1-4, with D perhaps TRBD1 (5 bases). CDR1 is LGHNA and CDR2 is YSLEER in the germline V gene. The CDR3 spans 14 residues. The V end was cut by 1 base, the J end by 6 bases, with 9 bases between. The CDR3 protein is CASSQGQGDEKLFF. CDR3 DNA sequence: TGCGCCAGCAGCCAAGGGCAGGGAGATGAAAAACTGTTTTTT.

The chain carries TRBV28 and TRBJ2-2; possible D gene TRBD2, 5 bases. Germline V gives CDR1 MDHEN, CDR2 SYDVKM. The CDR3 extends over 16 amino acids. With 2 bases removed from V and 1 base from J, the gap between germline ends came to 11 bases. CDR3 bases: TGTGCCAGCAGTTTAGGACTGCCCATGAACACCGGGGAGCTGTTTTTT. Its protein product is CASSLGLPMNTGELFF.

The chain joins TRBV5-1 to TRBJ2-5; D is unclear. Trimming took off 8 bases at V and 4 bases at J, with 9 bases between the two ends. The CDR3 spans 11 residues. Germline V gene lookup returns CDR1 SGHRS and CDR2 YFSETQ. The CDR3 bases are TGCGCCAGTAGAGAGGTAGAGACCCAGTACTTC. This gives the protein CASREVETQYF.

The count of this clone is one. The chain is built from TRBV7-2 and TRBJ1-3; 9 bases agree with TRBD1. Germline V CDR1 and CDR2: SGHTA, FQGNSA. The CDR3 covers 16 residues. V lost 0 bases to trimming and J lost 4 bases; unmatched junction nucleotides: 4. The CDR3 here is CASSLAGTGNGNTIYF. DNA of the CDR3: TGTGCCAGCAGCTTAGCGGGGACAGGGAACGGAAACACCATATATTTT.

The chain combines TRBV6-4 with TRBJ2-1, with TRBD2 matching over 13 bases. Germline V gives CDR1 MRHNA, CDR2 SNTAGT. The CDR3 covers 15 residues. The trim removed 4 bases at V and 6 bases at J, leaving 3 bases unmatched. The CDR3 loop is CASSVLAGGSNEQFF. The CDR3 DNA reads as TGTGCCAGCAGTGTACTAGCGGGGGGGAGCAATGAGCAGTTCTTC.